This paragraph covers one T cell receptor beta chain sequence. This entry belongs to a study of CD8 T cells in Susac syndrome. Reverse transcription of about 0.45 to 1 ug RNA used random hexamers. Using its own MiXCR run on the immunoSEQ multiplex PCR reads, TCRdb lists one record per CDR3 protein. The sample holds about 140,000 distinct CDR3 sequences, about 95% seen once. TEMRA cells were enriched by FACS, and CD4+ and CD8+ T cells were negatively isolated. V dropped 4 bases and J dropped 4; count of bases not matched to a gene: 12. The CDR3 is 16 residues long. Per the germline V gene, CDR1 is LGHDT and CDR2 is YNNKEL (reference sequence).

Sequencing input: CD4+ T cells from PBMCs. This TCR came from a human donor with multiple sclerosis. This chain joins TRBV3-1 and TRBJ2-7, with 8 nucleotides matching TRBD1. The CDR3 DNA follows: TGTGCCAGCAGCCCAGGACAGGGTCGTCGGTTATACGAGCAGTACTTC. Translation gives CASSPGQGRRLYEQYF.